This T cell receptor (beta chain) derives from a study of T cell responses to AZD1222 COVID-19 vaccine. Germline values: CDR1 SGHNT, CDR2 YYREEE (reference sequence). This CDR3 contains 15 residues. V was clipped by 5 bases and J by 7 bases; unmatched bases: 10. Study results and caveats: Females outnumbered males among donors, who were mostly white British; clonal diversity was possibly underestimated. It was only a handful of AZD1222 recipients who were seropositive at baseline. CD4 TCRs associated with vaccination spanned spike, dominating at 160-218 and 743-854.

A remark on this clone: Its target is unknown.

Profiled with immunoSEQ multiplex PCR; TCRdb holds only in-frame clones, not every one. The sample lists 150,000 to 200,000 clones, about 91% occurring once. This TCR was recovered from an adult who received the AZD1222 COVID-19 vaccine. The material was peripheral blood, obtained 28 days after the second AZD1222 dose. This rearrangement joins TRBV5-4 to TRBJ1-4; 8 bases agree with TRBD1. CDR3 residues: CASSPNRQGSEKLFF. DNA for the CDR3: TGTGCCAGCAGTCCCAACCGACAGGGGAGTGAAAAACTGTTTTTT.